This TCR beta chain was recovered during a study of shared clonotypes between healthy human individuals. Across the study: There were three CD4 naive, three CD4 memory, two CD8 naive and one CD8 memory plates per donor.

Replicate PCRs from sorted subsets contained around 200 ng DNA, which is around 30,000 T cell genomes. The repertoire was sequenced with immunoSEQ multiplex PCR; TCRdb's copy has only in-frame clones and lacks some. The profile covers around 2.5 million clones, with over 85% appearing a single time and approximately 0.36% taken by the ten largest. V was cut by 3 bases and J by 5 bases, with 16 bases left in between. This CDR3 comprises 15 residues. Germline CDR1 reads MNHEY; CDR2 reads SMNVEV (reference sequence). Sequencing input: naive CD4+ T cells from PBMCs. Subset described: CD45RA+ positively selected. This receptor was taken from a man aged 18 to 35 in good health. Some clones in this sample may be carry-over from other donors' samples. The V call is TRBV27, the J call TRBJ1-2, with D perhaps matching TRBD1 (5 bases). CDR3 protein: CASSFAGTSTYGYTF. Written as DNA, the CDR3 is TGTGCCAGCAGTTTCGCCGGGACGAGTACTTATGGCTACACCTTC.